Listed here is a single TCR beta chain. Germline assignment: CDR1 LGHNT and CDR2 FRNRAP. This CDR3 contains 12 residues. Trimming removed 6 bases at V and 4 bases at J, with 10 bases between. The data were taken from a study of blood T cell repertoires in COVID-19. Study-level background: Sites in the United States, Italy and Spain provided acute and convalescent COVID-19 samples. PBMCs, B-cell-depleted T cells, or T cells were the source of the cDNA or gDNA that made up the material.

Repertoires were generated with immunoSEQ multiplex PCR, while TCRdb's copy carries only in-frame clones and drops some. The sample has about 56,000 clones; 84% are singletons. The chain uses TRBV12-5 and TRBJ2-7, with D maybe TRBD1 (5 bases). This TCR was recovered from an elderly woman with acute or convalescent COVID-19. Sequenced: peripheral blood. CDR3 residues: CASGQTAYEQYF. CDR3 in DNA: TGTGCTAGTGGACAGACAGCATACGAGCAGTACTTC.